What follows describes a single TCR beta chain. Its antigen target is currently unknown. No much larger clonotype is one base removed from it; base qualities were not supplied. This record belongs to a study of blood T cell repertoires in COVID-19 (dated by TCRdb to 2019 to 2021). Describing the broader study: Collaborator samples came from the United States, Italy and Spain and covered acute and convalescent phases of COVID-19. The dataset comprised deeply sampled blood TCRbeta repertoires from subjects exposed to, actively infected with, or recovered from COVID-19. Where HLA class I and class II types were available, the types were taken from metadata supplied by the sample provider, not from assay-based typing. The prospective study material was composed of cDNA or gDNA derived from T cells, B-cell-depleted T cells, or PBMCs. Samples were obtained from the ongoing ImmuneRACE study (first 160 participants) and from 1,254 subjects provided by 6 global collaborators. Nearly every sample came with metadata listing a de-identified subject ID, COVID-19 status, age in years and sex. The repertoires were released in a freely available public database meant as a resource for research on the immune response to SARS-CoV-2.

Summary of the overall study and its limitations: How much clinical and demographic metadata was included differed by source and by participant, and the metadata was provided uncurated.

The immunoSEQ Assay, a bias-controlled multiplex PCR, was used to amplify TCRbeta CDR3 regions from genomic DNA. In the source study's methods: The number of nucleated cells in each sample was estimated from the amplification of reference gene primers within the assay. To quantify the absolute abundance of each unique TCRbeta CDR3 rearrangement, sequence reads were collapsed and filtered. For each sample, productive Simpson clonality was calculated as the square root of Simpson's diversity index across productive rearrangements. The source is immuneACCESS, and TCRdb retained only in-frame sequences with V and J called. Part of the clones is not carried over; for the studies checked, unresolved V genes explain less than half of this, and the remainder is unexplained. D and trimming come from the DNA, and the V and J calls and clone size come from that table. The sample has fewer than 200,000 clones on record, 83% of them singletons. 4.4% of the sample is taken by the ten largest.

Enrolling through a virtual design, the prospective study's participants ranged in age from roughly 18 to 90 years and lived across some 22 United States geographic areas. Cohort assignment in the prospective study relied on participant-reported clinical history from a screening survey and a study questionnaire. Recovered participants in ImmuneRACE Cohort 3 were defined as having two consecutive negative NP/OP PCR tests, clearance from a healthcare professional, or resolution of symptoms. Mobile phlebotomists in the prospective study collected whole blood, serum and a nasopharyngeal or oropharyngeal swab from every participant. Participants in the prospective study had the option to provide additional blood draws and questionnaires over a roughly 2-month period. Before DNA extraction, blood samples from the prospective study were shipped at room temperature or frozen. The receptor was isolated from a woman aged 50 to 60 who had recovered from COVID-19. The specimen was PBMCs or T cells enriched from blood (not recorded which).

The DNA sequence reads TGTGCCAGCAGCGCCGTAGCGGGAAGGTCGGATACGCAGTATTTT. Its coded protein is CASSAVAGRSDTQYF. The V gene is TRBV7-9 and the J gene is TRBJ2-3; a stretch of 8 junction bases matches TRBD2. The V end gives up 5 bases and the J end 6 bases, leaving 10 bases in the junction not matched to a gene. The CDR1 and CDR2 encoded by the germline V gene (reference sequence) are SEHNR and FQNEAQ. Its CDR3 holds 15 amino acids, cysteine through phenylalanine. Only the CDR3 region is kept as DNA, spanning 45 bases read in frame from base 1.